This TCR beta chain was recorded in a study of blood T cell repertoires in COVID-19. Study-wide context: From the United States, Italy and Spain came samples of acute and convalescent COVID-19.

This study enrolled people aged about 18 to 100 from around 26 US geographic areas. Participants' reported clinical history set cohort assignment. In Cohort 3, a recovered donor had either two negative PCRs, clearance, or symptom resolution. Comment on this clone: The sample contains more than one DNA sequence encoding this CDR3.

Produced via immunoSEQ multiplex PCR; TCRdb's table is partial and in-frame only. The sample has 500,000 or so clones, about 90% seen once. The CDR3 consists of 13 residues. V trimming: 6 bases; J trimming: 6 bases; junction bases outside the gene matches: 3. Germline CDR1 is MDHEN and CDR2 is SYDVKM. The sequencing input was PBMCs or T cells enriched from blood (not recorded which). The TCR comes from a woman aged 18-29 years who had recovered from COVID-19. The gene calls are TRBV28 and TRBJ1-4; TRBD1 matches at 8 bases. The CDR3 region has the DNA TGTGCCAGCAGGTTGACAGGGGATGAAAAACTGTTTTTT. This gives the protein CASRLTGDEKLFF.